The 3 T cell receptor beta chains below all came from one sample that was sequenced in a study of control samples from healthy donors and cancer patients. Here immunoSEQ multiplex PCR was the method, and the copy in TCRdb shows in-frame clones only, minus some. This repertoire shows about 130,000 clones, 80% to 95% found once; its top ten account for about 2.6%. Material for sequencing was blood. Source of these receptors: a man younger than 30 in good health.

The chain employs TRBV11-3 and TRBJ2-7; D might be TRBD1 (5 bases). CDR3 length equals 14 residues. Germline CDR1 SGHNT, CDR2 YENEEA. V was pared by 5 bases and J by 1 base, with 12 bases between. CDR3 bases: TGTGCCAGCAGCCCGACAGTTAAATCCTACGAGCAGTACGTC. As protein: CASSPTVKSYEQYV.

The V call is TRBV6-1, the J call TRBJ1-2; no definite D call. The CDR3 has 14 residues. Germline V gene sequence: CDR1 MNHNS, CDR2 SASEGT. Deletions cut 6 bases from V and 4 bases from J, with 15 bases between. The CDR3 nucleotides read TGTGCCAGCAGAGAAACGATGGACGGCTATGGCTACACCTTC. Translating gives CASRETMDGYGYTF.

The gene calls are TRBV7-3 and TRBJ2-1; D is unresolved. The CDR3 has 15 residues. Germline CDR1 reads SGHTA; CDR2 reads FQGTGA. V was pared by 4 bases and J by 6 bases, with 16 bases between. Here the CDR3 DNA reads TGTGCCAGCAGCTCCCTCCCCCGGGCACTCAATGAGCAGTTCTTC. It is translated as CASSSLPRALNEQFF.